This passage covers 18 T cell receptor beta chains from one sample sequenced in a study of cytomegalovirus exposure and HLA in healthy donors. With 60 Vbeta and 13 Jbeta primers, the PCR was carried out. Using immunoSEQ multiplex PCR, the repertoire was profiled, and TCRdb retains in-frame clones only, with some absent. The sample gives hundreds of thousands of clones, about 80% of which show up once; 1.5% to 2% is in the top ten. Sequenced: PBMCs. The receptors originated from a male donor in good health and CMV-seronegative.

The rearrangement links TRBV7-9 to TRBJ1-1, with 7 bases fitting TRBD1. The CDR3 has 12 residues. The germline CDR1 and CDR2 sequences are SEHNR and FQNEAQ (reference sequence). CDR3 loop: CSGQVTNTEAFF. The CDR3 DNA reads as TGTTCCGGACAGGTGACGAACACTGAAGCTTTCTTT.

The chain couples TRBV29-1 to TRBJ2-1, with D maybe TRBD1 (6 bases). Trimming removed 4 bases at V and 4 bases at J, with 11 bases between. CDR3 size: 13 residues. The V gene's germline CDR1 is SQVTM and CDR2 ANQGSEA. In nucleotides, the CDR3 is TGCAGCGTTGGGACAGATTCTTACAATGAGCAGTTCTTC. Amino acid sequence: CSVGTDSYNEQFF.

The chain couples TRBV11-2 to TRBJ1-6; TRBD1 might be the D (5 bases). Germline lookup yields CDR1 SGHAT and CDR2 FQNNGV. Trimming pared 1 base from V and 0 bases from J, leaving 7 bases between. The CDR3 consists of 16 residues. The CDR3 sequence is CASSLGQGSYNSPLHF. The DNA of the CDR3 is TGTGCCAGCAGCTTAGGTCAGGGCTCCTATAATTCACCCCTCCACTTT. Using reference TRBV11-2 and TRBJ1-6 for the parts outside the CDR3, the full variable domain is EAGVAQSPRYKIIEKRQSVAFWCNPISGHATLYWYQQILGQGPKLLIQFQNNGVVDDSQLPKDRFSAERLKGVDSTLKIQPAKLEDSAVYLCASSLGQGSYNSPLHFGNGTRLTVT.

This clone appeared a few times. The chain is built from TRBV25-1 and TRBJ1-4; no firm D call. V lost 3 bases to trimming and J lost 13 bases, with 27 bases between them. The germline gives CDR1 MGHDK, CDR2 SYGVNS. There are 17 residues in the CDR3. This CDR3 is CASSEGTFGLKAGVLFF. For the CDR3, the DNA is TGTGCCAGCAGTGAGGGAACTTTTGGCTTGAAAGCGGGAGTACTGTTTTTT. Full variable domain (missing parts from reference TRBV25-1 and TRBJ1-4): EADIYQTPRYLVIGTGKKITLECSQTMGHDKMYWYQQDPGMELHLIHYSYGVNSTEKGDLSSESTVSRIRTEHFPLTLESARPSHTSQYLCASSEGTFGLKAGVLFFGSGTQLSVL.

The chain links TRBV18 to TRBJ2-2; TRBD2 might be the D (5 bases). V was pared by 0 bases and J by 4 bases, with 9 bases between. Germline V gives CDR1 KGHSH, CDR2 LQKENI. The CDR3 covers 15 residues. CDR3 protein: CASSPPPSRTGELFF. In DNA form, the CDR3 reads TGTGCCAGCTCACCACCGCCTAGCCGCACCGGGGAGCTGTTTTTT.

V and J are TRBV19 and TRBJ2-4; 8 nucleotides align to TRBD2. Trimming at V came to 6 bases and at J to 0 bases, leaving 7 bases not matched to a gene. This CDR3 contains 16 residues. CDR1 LNHDA and CDR2 SQIVND come from the germline V gene (reference sequence). CDR3: CASRRSSGLAKNIQYF. The CDR3 nucleotides read TGTGCCAGTAGGCGATCTAGCGGGCTAGCCAAAAACATTCAGTACTTC.

This chain uses TRBV18 with TRBJ1-2, with 9 bases lining up with TRBD1. Germline loops: CDR1 KGHSH, CDR2 LQKENI. J lost 9 bases, V lost 8 bases, and 7 bases had no gene match. The CDR3 has 12 amino acids. CDR3 sequence: CASLGTGLSYTF. The CDR3 coding sequence is TGTGCCAGCCTCGGGACAGGGTTAAGCTACACCTTC.

For the CDR3, the DNA is TGCGCCAGCAGCCCCCGGGCGGACAGGGGGCGTCTCGTCCCTGGGGCCAACGTCCTGACTTTC. This gives the protein CASSPRADRGRLVPGANVLTF. This sequence joins TRBV5-1 and TRBJ2-6; 11 bases are shared with TRBD1. The V and J ends lost 4 bases and 2 bases, in that order; junction bases with no gene match: 17. The CDR3 extends over 21 amino acids. CDR1 is SGHRS and CDR2 is YFSETQ in the germline V gene.

This rearrangement joins TRBV6-1 to TRBJ1-2, with TRBD1 matching over 7 bases. Trimming took 7 bases from V and 5 from J; bases not matched to a gene: 7. This CDR3 has 13 residues. Germline V gives CDR1 MNHNS, CDR2 SASEGT. CDR3 sequence reads: CASNQGQYYGYTF. For the CDR3, the DNA is TGTGCCAGCAACCAGGGACAGTATTATGGCTACACCTTC.

The chain uses TRBV27 and TRBJ2-7; TRBD1 matches 7 bases. Germline V lookup: CDR1 MNHEY, CDR2 SMNVEV (reference sequence). Germline trimming cut 5 bases from V and 3 bases from J; bases unmatched to any gene: 7. The CDR3 sequence is 14 residues long. CDR3: CASSPNRGHYEQYF. The CDR3 nucleotides are TGTGCCAGCAGTCCGAACAGGGGACACTACGAGCAGTACTTC.

The chain recombines TRBV4-3 with TRBJ1-2; possible D gene TRBD1, 6 bases. The CDR3 spans 16 residues. Trimming removed 4 bases from V and 7 bases from J, with 22 bases in between. The germline gives CDR1 LGHNA, CDR2 YSLEER. The CDR3: CASSPKTGREIAGYTF. CDR3 nucleotides: TGCGCCAGCAGCCCCAAGACAGGAAGGGAAATCGCTGGCTACACCTTC.

This clone was seen a few times. This chain links TRBV11-2 with TRBJ2-5; 7 bases align to TRBD2. The V segment lost 1 base and the J segment 3 bases; nucleotides outside the gene matches: 5. In germline, CDR1 is SGHAT, CDR2 FQNNGV. This CDR3 region has 15 residues. The chain's CDR3 is CASSLGTGREETQYF. DNA for the CDR3: TGTGCCAGCAGCTTAGGCACGGGGAGGGAAGAGACCCAGTACTTC.

This chain joins TRBV27 and TRBJ2-7; 7 positions match TRBD1. With 1 base clipped from V and 2 bases from J, the junction kept 8 bases outside the gene matches. Germline V CDR1 and CDR2: MNHEY, SMNVEV (reference sequence). This CDR3 is built from 16 residues. CDR3 nucleotides: TGTGCCAGCAGTTTATTATCCCGGGACAGCACCTACGAGCAGTACTTC. This codes for CASSLLSRDSTYEQYF.

The chain recombines TRBV5-1 with TRBJ2-1; 8 bases agree with TRBD2. CDR3 length: 16 residues. The V gene's germline CDR1 is SGHRS and CDR2 YFSETQ. The V gene end was trimmed by 1 base and the J gene end by 3 bases; junction bases not matched to a gene: 6. The CDR3 is CASSLPGGGVYNEQFF. The CDR3 nucleotides read TGCGCCAGCAGCTTGCCGGGGGGGGGCGTCTACAATGAGCAGTTCTTC.

J is TRBJ2-2 and V is TRBV30, with a weak D call TRBD2 (5 bases). Germline V gene sequence: CDR1 GTSNPN, CDR2 SVGIG (reference sequence). The CDR3 has 14 amino acids. Trimming took 4 bases from V and 0 from J, leaving 9 bases between them. DNA for the CDR3: TGTGCCTGGACATGGCGGGCGAACACCGGGGAGCTGTTTTTT. It translates to CAWTWRANTGELFF.

This chain joins TRBV19 and TRBJ1-1; D is possibly TRBD1 (6 bases). The CDR3 has 14 residues. The V gene lost 7 bases and the J gene lost 0 bases, with 12 bases spanning the gap. Germline values: CDR1 LNHDA, CDR2 SQIVND (reference sequence). This CDR3 reads CASKPGGMNTEAFF. CDR3 DNA: TGTGCCAGTAAACCTGGGGGCATGAACACTGAAGCTTTCTTT.

The chain is built from TRBV9 and TRBJ1-4, with 8 bases identical to TRBD1. The V segment lost 4 bases and the J segment 7 bases; nucleotides outside the gene matches: 9. This CDR3 has 15 residues. CDR1 and CDR2 (germline): SGDLS, YYNGEE. The CDR3 loop reads CASSSLDRGSEKLFF. The CDR3 nucleotides read TGTGCCAGCAGCTCCCTCGACAGGGGAAGTGAAAAACTGTTTTTT.

The rearrangement joins TRBV19 to TRBJ2-3, with 9 bases fitting TRBD2. Germline V gene lookup returns CDR1 LNHDA and CDR2 SQIVND (reference sequence). J lost 1 base, V lost 5 bases, and 7 bases had no gene match. This CDR3 contains 16 residues. The DNA of the CDR3 is TGTGCCAGTAGTCCCCTAGCGGGACCGGGCACAGATACGCAGTATTTT. Protein sequence: CASSPLAGPGTDTQYF.